This TCR beta chain was captured by sequencing in a study of blood T cell repertoires in COVID-19. Study summary: Acute and convalescent COVID-19 specimens originated in the United States, Italy and Spain. PBMCs, B-cell-depleted T cells, or T cells were the source of the cDNA or gDNA that made up the material.

The CDR3 loop spans 14 amino acids. CDR1 is LGHDT and CDR2 is YNNKEL in the germline V gene (reference sequence). V lost 4 bases, J lost 3 bases, and 4 bases stayed unmatched. In the original workflow: Nucleated cell counts were estimated from reference gene primer amplification. Produced via immunoSEQ multiplex PCR; TCRdb's table is partial and in-frame only. V, J and clone size derive from that table, while D and trimming were established from the DNA sequence. The sample consists of over 150,000 clones, under 95% of them appearing once. This chain joins TRBV3-1 (or the pseudogene TRBV3-2) and TRBJ1-2; 8 positions agree with TRBD1. Sequencing used peripheral blood. The TCR sequence derives from a man over 45 with acute or convalescent COVID-19. CDR3 amino acids: CASSPGQGYYGYTF. DNA for the CDR3: TGTGCCAGCAGCCCAGGACAGGGCTACTATGGCTACACCTTC.